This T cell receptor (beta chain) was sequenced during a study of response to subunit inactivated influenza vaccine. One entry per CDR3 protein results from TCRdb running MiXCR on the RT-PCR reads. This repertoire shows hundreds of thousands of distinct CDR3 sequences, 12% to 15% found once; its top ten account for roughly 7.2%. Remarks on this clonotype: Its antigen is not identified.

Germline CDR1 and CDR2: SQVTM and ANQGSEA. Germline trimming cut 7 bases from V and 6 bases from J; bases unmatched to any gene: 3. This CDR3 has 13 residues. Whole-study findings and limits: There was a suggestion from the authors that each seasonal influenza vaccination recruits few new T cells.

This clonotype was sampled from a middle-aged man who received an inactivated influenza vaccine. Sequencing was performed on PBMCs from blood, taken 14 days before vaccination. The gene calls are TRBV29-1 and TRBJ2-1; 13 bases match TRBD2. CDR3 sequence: CSAGLAGVNEQFF. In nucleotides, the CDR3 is TGCAGCGCCGGACTAGCGGGAGTCAATGAGCAGTTCTTC.